This passage covers 21 T cell receptor beta chains from one sample sequenced in a study of OX40 agonist ivuxolimab in advanced cancers. TCRdb keeps only in-frame clones here, not all; method: immunoSEQ multiplex PCR. The sample contains approximately 60,000 clones, 93% of which appear only once. The specimen comprised CD4+ or CD8+ T cells sorted from blood, sampled in a trial of the OX40 agonist ivuxolimab. The receptors were gathered from an adult with an advanced solid tumor such as melanoma, head and neck, liver or kidney cancer.

CDR3: CASGRDRGDSEAFF. The CDR3 bases are TGTGCCAGCGGAAGGGACAGGGGGGACTCTGAAGCTTTCTTT. V usage is TRBV9 and J usage is TRBJ1-1; TRBD1 aligns across 11 bases. Germline lookup yields CDR1 SGDLS and CDR2 YYNGEE. This CDR3 comprises 14 residues. The junction had 8 bases not matched to a gene; V was cut back by 7 bases and J by 6 bases.

The rearrangement uses TRBV13 and TRBJ1-6, with TRBD1 matching over 7 bases. The CDR3 is made up of 15 amino acids. Per germline, CDR1 PRHDT and CDR2 FYEKMQ (reference sequence). Trimming removed 5 bases from V and 9 bases from J; junction bases left unmatched: 10. CDR3 sequence reads: CASSTRDSIGSPLHF. CDR3 DNA: TGTGCCAGCAGCACCCGGGACAGTATTGGTTCACCCCTCCACTTT.

V gene TRBV5-4 combines with J gene TRBJ2-3, with D perhaps matching TRBD1 or TRBD2 (6 bases each). The germline V and J ends were trimmed by 4 bases and 4 bases, with 16 bases remaining between them. CDR3 length: 15 amino acids. Per germline, CDR1 SGHNT and CDR2 YYREEE (reference sequence). The CDR3 loop is CASSPGTGGPDTQYF. CDR3 in DNA: TGTGCCAGCAGCCCGGGGACTGGGGGGCCAGATACGCAGTATTTT.

This chain connects TRBV27 to TRBJ2-7, with D maybe TRBD2 (5 bases). V lost 2 bases and J lost 2, with 10 bases in between. The CDR3 extends over 14 amino acids. Germline V gene data show CDR1 as MNHEY and CDR2 as SMNVEV (reference sequence). This CDR3 reads CASSLLAGTYEQYF. For the CDR3, the DNA is TGTGCCAGCAGTTTACTGGCGGGCACCTACGAGCAGTACTTC.

The chain employs TRBV4-3 and TRBJ1-3; D possibly corresponds to TRBD1 (5 bases). Germline V gene lookup returns CDR1 LGHNA and CDR2 YSLEER. Trimming stripped 4 bases from V and 0 bases from J, with 10 bases between. This CDR3 spans 15 amino acids. The CDR3 nucleotides are TGCGCCAGCAGCCTCGGGGCAGCCTCTGGAAACACCATATATTTT. It codes for CASSLGAASGNTIYF.

This chain connects TRBV13 to TRBJ2-1, with D uncertain. The CDR3 is 14 amino acids. The V end was cut by 2 bases, the J end by 4 bases, with 9 bases between. CDR1 and CDR2 from the germline V gene are PRHDT and FYEKMQ (reference sequence). The CDR3 DNA sequence: TGTGCCAGCAGCTTAATTTCTACGTACAATGAGCAGTTCTTC. This codes for CASSLISTYNEQFF.

The chain joins TRBV10-3 to TRBJ2-1; 9 bases are shared with TRBD1. J gave up 4 bases and V 3 bases, and 7 bases lay outside the gene matches. This CDR3 comprises 16 residues. Germline V gene sequence: CDR1 ENHRY, CDR2 SYGVKD. CDR3 nucleotides: TGTGCCATCAGTGAACCCTTGACAGGGGGTTACAATGAGCAGTTCTTC. It codes for CAISEPLTGGYNEQFF.

The V and J genes are TRBV9 and TRBJ2-1; a possible D gene is TRBD1 (5 bases). Germline CDR1 and CDR2: SGDLS and YYNGEE. There are 15 residues in the CDR3. V was clipped by 0 bases and J by 4 bases, with 11 bases between them. The CDR3 is CASSVERQQYNEQFF. The CDR3 DNA is TGTGCCAGCAGCGTAGAGAGACAGCAATACAATGAGCAGTTCTTC.

J is TRBJ1-1 and V is TRBV27; D not certain. Germline CDR1 is MNHEY and CDR2 is SMNVEV (reference sequence). V was trimmed by 2 bases and J by 4 bases, leaving 17 bases between them. This CDR3 has 16 residues. The CDR3 protein is CASSLTASPVGTEAFF. The DNA of the CDR3 is TGTGCCAGCAGTTTAACCGCCAGCCCAGTGGGCACTGAAGCTTTCTTT.

J is TRBJ2-7 and V is TRBV7-2; D may match TRBD1 or TRBD2 (5 bases each). V gave up 1 base and J gave up 2 bases, with 6 bases separating them. CDR1 is SGHTA and CDR2 is FQGNSA in the germline V gene. The CDR3 runs 13 residues. CDR3 amino acids: CASSLGGPYEQYF. The CDR3 DNA reads TGTGCCAGCAGCTTAGGGGGACCCTACGAGCAGTACTTC.

The V gene is TRBV19, the J gene TRBJ2-5, with 7 bases fitting TRBD1. V lost 5 bases and J lost 4; bases outside the gene matches: 7. Germline CDR1 LNHDA, CDR2 SQIVND (reference sequence). The length of the CDR3 is 14 residues. The chain's CDR3 is CASSAFKGAETQYF. DNA of the CDR3: TGTGCCAGTAGTGCGTTTAAGGGGGCAGAGACCCAGTACTTC.

The V gene is TRBV28, the J gene TRBJ2-7; TRBD2 aligns across 13 bases. V gave up 5 bases and J gave up 7 bases; unmatched junction bases: 5. Per germline, CDR1 MDHEN and CDR2 SYDVKM. This CDR3 spans 14 amino acids. CDR3 sequence (DNA): TGTGCCAGCAGTCTCCTGGGACTAGCGGGGGAGCAGTACTTC. This codes for CASSLLGLAGEQYF.

The CDR3 here is CASSLGVGRTDTGELFF. CDR3 in DNA: TGTGCCAGCAGCTTAGGGGTGGGCCGGACGGACACCGGGGAGCTGTTTTTT. The V gene is TRBV5-6, the J gene TRBJ2-2, with D possibly being TRBD1 (5 bases). The CDR3 is 17 amino acids. Germline V gives CDR1 SGHDT, CDR2 YYEEEE. V was shortened by 2 bases and J by 3 bases, with 17 bases between the two germline ends.

V usage is TRBV28 and J usage is TRBJ2-1, with D perhaps TRBD2 (5 bases). Germline V lookup: CDR1 MDHEN, CDR2 SYDVKM. There are 13 residues in the CDR3. Trimming stripped 6 bases from V and 3 bases from J, with 9 bases between. CDR3 in DNA: TGTGCCAGCAGCCCCGGGGACTACAATGAGCAGTTCTTC. It translates to CASSPGDYNEQFF.

CDR3 protein: CASSLLSGTGTYEQYF. CDR3 nucleotides: TGTGCCAGCAGTTTACTCTCCGGGACAGGGACCTACGAGCAGTACTTC. This sequence joins TRBV28 and TRBJ2-7, with 9 bases fitting TRBD1. CDR1 and CDR2 from the germline V gene are MDHEN and SYDVKM. V shed 2 bases and J 2 bases; nucleotides not matched to a gene: 7. This CDR3 has 16 residues. Using reference TRBV28 and TRBJ2-7 for the parts outside the CDR3, the full variable domain is DVKVTQSSRYLVKRTGEKVFLECVQDMDHENMFWYRQDPGLGLRLIYFSYDVKMKEKGDIPEGYSVSREKKERFSLILESASTNQTSMYLCASSLLSGTGTYEQYFGPGTRLTVT.

The chain joins TRBV9 to TRBJ2-2, with TRBD2 identical over 8 bases. This CDR3 comprises 15 residues. Germline lookup yields CDR1 SGDLS and CDR2 YYNGEE. Unmatched junction bases numbered 6, after V lost 3 bases and J lost 5 bases. CDR3 sequence reads: CASSDPGGPTGELFF. As DNA, the CDR3 is TGTGCCAGCAGCGACCCGGGAGGGCCGACCGGGGAGCTGTTTTTT.

CDR3 DNA sequence: TGTGCCAGTAGTATGTTTGGGCGGGAGGTCCCCTACAATGAGCAGTTCTTC. It is translated as CASSMFGREVPYNEQFF. The gene calls are TRBV19 and TRBJ2-1, with TRBD2 identical over 8 bases. Per germline, CDR1 LNHDA and CDR2 SQIVND (reference sequence). This CDR3 spans 17 amino acids. V gave up 3 bases and J gave up 2 bases; unmatched junction bases: 9.

The gene calls are TRBV5-5 and TRBJ1-5; D is possibly TRBD1 (5 bases). The CDR3 has 14 amino acids. The ends were cut back, 4 bases at V and 11 bases at J, with 19 bases in the middle. Germline V gene lookup returns CDR1 SGHKS and CDR2 YYEKEE (reference sequence). In DNA form, the CDR3 reads TGTGCCAGCAGCACAGGACAAGGCCCCGGTGCCCAGCATTTT. Translating it yields CASSTGQGPGAQHF.

V usage is TRBV27 and J usage is TRBJ2-1; D is perhaps TRBD1 or TRBD2 (5 bases each). This CDR3 contains 15 residues. Germline V gives CDR1 MNHEY, CDR2 SMNVEV (reference sequence). V lost 5 bases to trimming and J lost 3 bases, with 14 bases between them. Written as DNA, the CDR3 is TGTGCCAGCAGTCTTGGGACGGCCGGCTACAATGAGCAGTTCTTC. Translation: CASSLGTAGYNEQFF.

The rearrangement joins TRBV7-8 to TRBJ1-3; TRBD1 is a possible D gene (5 bases). The CDR3 loop spans 12 amino acids. V dropped 5 bases and J dropped 8 bases, with 10 bases sitting between them. Germline CDR1 is SGHVS and CDR2 is FQNEAQ. In nucleotides, the CDR3 is TGTGCCAGCAGCCCTACAGGAGACACCATATATTTT. Translation gives CASSPTGDTIYF.

V usage is TRBV19 and J usage is TRBJ1-2; no clear D. Germline CDR1 is LNHDA and CDR2 is SQIVND (reference sequence). The CDR3 totals 13 residues. V was cut by 1 base and J by 2 bases, with 5 bases left in between. The CDR3 spells CASSIVSNYGYTF. The CDR3 coding sequence is TGTGCCAGTAGTATAGTAAGCAACTATGGCTACACCTTC.